Each of the 30 T cell receptor beta chains below was sequenced from the same sample in a study of beta chain features in type 1 diabetes. Investigators reverse transcribed all isolated RNA, so they sequenced expressed TCRB transcripts. Sequencing used immunoSEQ multiplex PCR; TCRdb keeps in-frame clones, though not all of them. The sample carries approximately 200,000 clones, around 10% recorded once. Sample: naive CD4+ T cells from blood. These receptors all come from a woman between 18 and 29 years old in good health.

The chain has TRBV5-5 and TRBJ2-5, with a possible D match to TRBD1 (6 bases). Per the germline V gene, CDR1 is SGHKS and CDR2 is YYEKEE (reference sequence). CDR3 length: 14 amino acids. The V and J ends lost 5 bases and 5 bases respectively, with 16 bases between them. The CDR3 here is CASREAGVVETQYF. CDR3 bases: TGTGCCAGCAGGGAAGCAGGGGTGGTGGAGACCCAGTACTTC.

This clone was observed a few times. V is TRBV19 and J is TRBJ2-2; 7 nucleotides align to TRBD1. The CDR3 sequence is 15 residues long. The trim removed 6 bases at V and 0 bases at J, leaving 4 bases unmatched. The germline V gene has CDR1 LNHDA and CDR2 SQIVND (reference sequence). CDR3 sequence (DNA): TGTGCCAGTAGCTATACAGGGGCGAACACCGGGGAGCTGTTTTTT. As protein: CASSYTGANTGELFF.

This clone has only a few counts. The genes are TRBV27 and TRBJ2-1; weak D call: TRBD2 (6 bases). The CDR3 runs 14 residues. V was cut by 4 bases and J by 6 bases, with 13 bases left in between. CDR1 and CDR2 from the germline V gene are MNHEY and SMNVEV (reference sequence). The CDR3 DNA sequence: TGTGCCAGCAGTTGGGACTCATGGACCAATGAGCAGTTCTTC. Translated, it gives CASSWDSWTNEQFF.

This chain links TRBV19 with TRBJ1-2, with D tentatively TRBD1 (6 bases). Deletions cut 6 bases from V and 7 bases from J, with 18 bases between. This CDR3 is 14 amino acids long. Germline loops: CDR1 LNHDA, CDR2 SQIVND (reference sequence). The DNA of the CDR3 is TGTGCCAGTAGCCCAAAGGCCGGGACACCTGGCTACACCTTC. It specifies CASSPKAGTPGYTF.

The chain is built from TRBV5-4 and TRBJ2-7; 11 bases fit TRBD1. V lost 0 bases to trimming and J lost 7 bases; unmatched junction nucleotides: 3. The germline V gene has CDR1 SGHNT and CDR2 YYREEE (reference sequence). The CDR3 covers 14 residues. CDR3 sequence: CASSLAGTGGEQYF. CDR3 in DNA: TGTGCCAGCAGCTTGGCCGGGACAGGGGGGGAGCAGTACTTC.

J is TRBJ2-1 and V is TRBV18; possible D gene TRBD2, 5 bases. The ends were cut back, 3 bases at V and 4 bases at J, with 13 bases in the middle. Germline loops: CDR1 KGHSH, CDR2 LQKENI. The CDR3 has 15 amino acids. The CDR3 DNA reads TGTGCCAGCTCACCTCTCCCGGACTCATACAATGAGCAGTTCTTC. Protein product: CASSPLPDSYNEQFF.

V usage is TRBV9 and J usage is TRBJ1-1; TRBD1 is a possible D gene (5 bases). This CDR3 spans 13 amino acids. CDR1 and CDR2 from the germline V gene are SGDLS and YYNGEE. Trimming shortened V by 7 bases and J by 4 bases, and 14 bases separated the two germline ends. The CDR3 loop is CASGGGGSTEAFF. As DNA, the CDR3 is TGTGCCAGCGGTGGTGGGGGGAGCACTGAAGCTTTCTTT. The full variable domain, completed using reference TRBV9 and TRBJ1-1, is DSGVTQTPKHLITATGQRVTLRCSPRSGDLSVYWYQQSLDQGLQFLIQYYNGEERAKGNILERFSAQQFPDLHSELNLSSLELGDSALYFCASGGGGSTEAFFGQGTRLTVV.

The chain links TRBV6-6 to TRBJ1-2; 7 bases agree with TRBD1. The trim removed 3 bases at V and 7 bases at J, leaving 2 bases unmatched. This CDR3 has 12 amino acids. Germline V CDR1 and CDR2: MNHNY, SVGAGI (reference sequence). The CDR3 loop reads CASSYTGAGYTF. As DNA, the CDR3 is TGTGCCAGCAGTTATACAGGGGCTGGCTACACCTTC.

This sequence joins TRBV5-1 and TRBJ1-4; 7 nucleotides agree with TRBD1. CDR1 is SGHRS and CDR2 is YFSETQ in the germline V gene. The CDR3 length is 14 residues. J lost 5 bases, V lost 3 bases, and 4 bases had no gene match. The CDR3 here is CASSYRDRNEKLFF. The CDR3 bases are TGCGCCAGCAGCTATCGGGACAGAAATGAAAAACTGTTTTTT.

The chain uses TRBV7-8 and TRBJ2-3, with D maybe TRBD1 (5 bases). CDR1 and CDR2 (germline): SGHVS, FQNEAQ. V lost 1 base and J lost 5, with 19 bases in between. This CDR3 spans 17 amino acids. The CDR3 nucleotides read TGTGCCAGCAGCTTAGTCAGAACAGGCGTTAGTAAAGATACGCAGTATTTT. Protein sequence: CASSLVRTGVSKDTQYF.

V is TRBV27 and J is TRBJ1-1; TRBD1 is a possible D gene (5 bases). Germline assignment: CDR1 MNHEY and CDR2 SMNVEV (reference sequence). The CDR3 is 15 amino acids. With 3 bases removed from V and 4 bases from J, the gap between germline ends came to 15 bases. CDR3 region: CASSLYQGRATEAFF. The CDR3 region has the DNA TGTGCCAGCAGTTTGTACCAGGGTAGGGCCACTGAAGCTTTCTTT.

This clone was counted only a few times. This chain uses TRBV5-1 with TRBJ2-1; TRBD2 matches 7 bases. The CDR3 covers 15 residues. V shed 1 base, J shed 4 bases, and the junction held 5 bases outside the gene matches. The germline CDR1 and CDR2 sequences are SGHRS and YFSETQ. CDR3 sequence: CASSLPGGSYNEQFF. The CDR3 nucleotides are TGCGCCAGCAGCTTGCCCGGCGGGAGTTACAATGAGCAGTTCTTC.

This clone was recorded a few times. The chain joins TRBV10-2 to TRBJ2-6; D is ambiguous. This CDR3 spans 13 amino acids. Trimming stripped 8 bases from V and 0 bases from J, with 5 bases between. Germline V CDR1 and CDR2: WSHSY, SAAADI. The CDR3 loop reads CASSNSGANVLTF. CDR3 bases: TGCGCCAGCTCAAACTCTGGGGCCAACGTCCTGACTTTC.

This chain uses TRBV9 with TRBJ2-1, with 10 bases lining up with TRBD2. The CDR3 is 15 residues long. Germline V gives CDR1 SGDLS, CDR2 YYNGEE. With 2 bases clipped from V and 9 bases from J, the junction kept 8 bases outside the gene matches. CDR3 sequence (DNA): TGTGCCAGCAGCGTTCTAGCGGGAGTTGTCGGTGAGCAGTTCTTC. It translates to CASSVLAGVVGEQFF.

This clone was detected a few times. This chain uses TRBV2 with TRBJ2-5; a weak D match, TRBD2 (6 bases). The V gene lost 1 base and the J gene lost 1 base, with 7 bases spanning the gap. Germline V lookup: CDR1 SNHLY, CDR2 FYNNEI. This CDR3 spans 14 amino acids. CDR3 residues: CASSEGSGQETQYF. DNA of the CDR3: TGTGCCAGCAGTGAAGGTAGCGGCCAAGAGACCCAGTACTTC.

This chain connects TRBV19 to TRBJ2-3; the D gene is possibly TRBD1 (5 bases). Looked up from germline, CDR1 is LNHDA and CDR2 is SQIVND (reference sequence). Trimming removed 8 bases at V and 5 bases at J, with 23 bases between. The CDR3 consists of 16 residues. The CDR3 DNA reads as TGTGCCAGTGGACACGGGCTTAGCCCCGGCCGAGATACGCAGTATTTT. Translating gives CASGHGLSPGRDTQYF.

This clone was observed a few times. This rearrangement joins TRBV11-2 to TRBJ1-1; D is ambiguous. The V and J ends lost 3 bases and 4 bases respectively, with 12 bases between them. The CDR3 has 14 amino acids. Per the germline V gene, CDR1 is SGHAT and CDR2 is FQNNGV. This chain's CDR3 is CASSFGQAITEAFF. The CDR3 DNA reads TGTGCCAGCAGCTTTGGCCAGGCGATCACTGAAGCTTTCTTT.

Of note for this clone: This sample also contains other DNA sequences that code for the same CDR3. The chain has TRBV19 and TRBJ1-5; no firm D call. Trimming took off 3 bases at V and 0 bases at J, with 6 bases between the two ends. CDR1 is LNHDA and CDR2 is SQIVND in the germline V gene (reference sequence). CDR3 length: 14 residues. The CDR3 DNA reads TGTGCCAGTAGTATCTCTGTTAGCAATCAGCCCCAGCATTTT. This sequence encodes CASSISVSNQPQHF. Full variable domain (rest looked up from reference TRBV19 and TRBJ1-5): DGGITQSPKYLFRKEGQNVTLSCEQNLNHDAMYWYRQDPGQGLRLIYYSQIVNDFQKGDIAEGYSVSREKKESFPLTVTSAQKNPTAFYLCASSISVSNQPQHFGDGTRLSIL.

This clone has more than one count but fewer than ten. The chain joins TRBV19 to TRBJ2-1; no reliable D call. CDR1 LNHDA and CDR2 SQIVND come from the germline V gene (reference sequence). The V end lost 3 bases, the J end lost 0 bases, and 9 bases lay between the germline ends. This CDR3 has 15 amino acids. The CDR3 loop reads CASSIERSSYNEQFF. DNA of the CDR3: TGTGCCAGTAGTATTGAGAGAAGCTCCTACAATGAGCAGTTCTTC. Combining the CDR3 with reference TRBV19 and TRBJ2-1 gives the whole variable domain DGGITQSPKYLFRKEGQNVTLSCEQNLNHDAMYWYRQDPGQGLRLIYYSQIVNDFQKGDIAEGYSVSREKKESFPLTVTSAQKNPTAFYLCASSIERSSYNEQFFGPGTRLTVL.

This clone was detected only a few times. The chain combines TRBV7-9 with TRBJ1-1, with D possibly matching TRBD1 (5 bases). Germline V gene lookup returns CDR1 SEHNR and CDR2 FQNEAQ (reference sequence). This CDR3 region has 14 residues. V was pared by 3 bases and J by 4 bases, with 12 bases between. The CDR3 DNA is TGTGCCAGCAGCTTCTCCCGGGGGGTCACTGAAGCTTTCTTT. Translation gives CASSFSRGVTEAFF. The complete variable domain, with remaining parts taken from reference TRBV7-9 and TRBJ1-1, reads DTGVSQNPRHKITKRGQNVTFRCDPISEHNRLYWYRQTLGQGPEFLTYFQNEAQLEKSRLLSDRFSAERPKGSFSTLEIQRTEQGDSAMYLCASSFSRGVTEAFFGQGTRLTVV.

The chain has TRBV7-2 and TRBJ1-5; 8 positions agree with TRBD1. The germline V gene has CDR1 SGHTA and CDR2 FQGNSA. The CDR3 is 17 amino acids. Trimming at V came to 4 bases and at J to 2 bases, leaving 10 bases not matched to a gene. CDR3 nucleotide sequence: TGTGCCAGCAGCTACGGTGGCAGGGGGCGCGGCAATCAGCCCCAGCATTTT. Amino acids: CASSYGGRGRGNQPQHF.

This clone has more than one count but fewer than ten. The V gene is TRBV12-5, the J gene TRBJ2-7, with a possible D match to TRBD1 (6 bases). There are 14 residues in the CDR3. Germline V CDR1 and CDR2: LGHNT, FRNRAP. Trimming shortened V by 6 bases and J by 6 bases, and 18 bases separated the two germline ends. The CDR3 region has the DNA TGTGCTAGTGGCAAGGACTCGAGGGGGTCCGAGCAGTACTTC. This codes for CASGKDSRGSEQYF. The full variable domain, rest sourced from reference TRBV12-5 and TRBJ2-7, is DARVTQTPRHKVTEMGQEVTMRCQPILGHNTVFWYRQTMMQGLELLAYFRNRAPLDDSGMPKDRFSAEMPDATLATLKIQPSEPRDSAVYFCASGKDSRGSEQYFGPGTRLTVT.

This clone was observed a handful of times. The rearrangement links TRBV5-1 to TRBJ2-5; 16 positions agree with TRBD2. This CDR3 is built from 18 residues. Trimming took 4 bases from V and 2 from J; bases not matched to a gene: 8. CDR1 and CDR2 from the germline V gene are SGHRS and YFSETQ. The CDR3 loop is CASSPGLAGGPKQETQYF. The CDR3 nucleotides are TGCGCCAGCAGCCCGGGACTAGCGGGAGGGCCAAAGCAAGAGACCCAGTACTTC.

This clone occurred a few times. The J gene is TRBJ2-5, the V gene TRBV9, with TRBD1 identical over 9 bases. The CDR3 has 15 amino acids. Germline V CDR1 and CDR2: SGDLS, YYNGEE. Trimming took 4 bases from V and 5 from J; bases not matched to a gene: 9. The CDR3 loop is CASSPRDRAIETQYF. CDR3 nucleotides: TGTGCCAGCAGCCCAAGGGACAGGGCAATCGAGACCCAGTACTTC.

This clone has only a few counts. This chain connects TRBV11-2 to TRBJ2-1, with 10 bases aligning to TRBD2. CDR1 is SGHAT and CDR2 is FQNNGV in the germline V gene. Trimming took 6 bases from V and 0 from J; bases not matched to a gene: 2. The CDR3 has 15 amino acids. This CDR3 reads CASRLAGRSYNEQFF. In nucleotides, the CDR3 is TGTGCCAGCAGACTAGCGGGGCGCTCCTACAATGAGCAGTTCTTC.

The chain uses TRBV2 and TRBJ1-5, with D unresolved. Germline V gene lookup returns CDR1 SNHLY and CDR2 FYNNEI. The CDR3 loop spans 14 amino acids. V lost 4 bases to trimming and J lost 4 bases, with 11 bases between them. The CDR3 DNA reads as TGTGCCAGCAGTGTGATAACGGGTAATCAGCCCCAGCATTTT. This encodes CASSVITGNQPQHF.

The J gene is TRBJ2-7, the V gene TRBV6-6; D might be TRBD2 (6 bases). Trimming pared 5 bases from V and 2 bases from J, leaving 16 bases between. The CDR3 is 15 residues long. Germline CDR1 is MNHNY and CDR2 is SVGAGI (reference sequence). CDR3 sequence reads: CASSRPRRGAYEQYF. CDR3 DNA sequence: TGTGCCAGCAGTCGGCCGAGGCGGGGAGCCTACGAGCAGTACTTC.

This chain uses TRBV19 with TRBJ2-7; D possibly corresponds to TRBD2 (5 bases). In germline, CDR1 is LNHDA, CDR2 SQIVND (reference sequence). Trimming took 5 bases from V and 2 from J, leaving 16 bases between them. CDR3 length equals 15 residues. For the CDR3, the DNA is TGTGCCAGTAGTCCAACCGGGATTCTTACCTACGAGCAGTACTTC. Amino acid sequence: CASSPTGILTYEQYF.

This chain links TRBV7-8 with TRBJ2-7; TRBD1 matches at 9 bases. Per germline, CDR1 SGHVS and CDR2 FQNEAQ. V dropped 4 bases and J dropped 2; count of bases not matched to a gene: 6. This CDR3 has 15 amino acids. CDR3 DNA: TGTGCCAGCAGCTCCCAGACAGGGGGGGCCTACGAGCAGTACTTC. It yields the protein CASSSQTGGAYEQYF.

The V gene is TRBV27, the J gene TRBJ2-1, with TRBD2 identical over 11 bases. The ends lost 5 bases at V and 8 bases at J; junction bases unmatched: 14. Germline lookup yields CDR1 MNHEY and CDR2 SMNVEV (reference sequence). The CDR3 runs to 17 residues. CDR3 sequence reads: CASSRSERLAGRDEQFF. DNA of the CDR3: TGTGCCAGCAGTCGGTCTGAAAGACTAGCGGGAAGAGATGAGCAGTTCTTC.